The rows below give T cell receptor beta chains drawn from one sample of a study of identifying expanded T cells in peripheral blood. TCRdb's table, derived via immunoSEQ multiplex PCR, lists solely in-frame clones and lacks some. Here the sample spans some 81,000 clones, approximately 85% being singletons. The specimen was blood. Receptors were obtained from a person aged 18 to 75 in good health. CDR3s include the opening cysteine and the closing phenylalanine or tryptophan. D genes are given only for firm matches. Clone size appears in some rows only: once, few, many, or a class for an expanded clone.

j_gene: TRBJ2-6
abundance: once
d_gene: -
v_gene: TRBV6-5
CDR3aa: CASHSSGANVLTF
CDR3nt: TGTGCCAGCCACAGCTCTGGGGCCAACGTCCTGACTTTC

j_gene: TRBJ2-3
abundance: -
d_gene: TRBD1
v_gene: TRBV29-1
CDR3aa: CSVEKDRGSPQYF
CDR3nt: TGCAGCGTTGAGAAGGACAGGGGGTCTCCGCAGTATTTT

j_gene: TRBJ2-1
abundance: -
d_gene: TRBD2
v_gene: TRBV7-2
CDR3aa: CASSRSTSEGNEQFF
CDR3nt: TGTGCCAGCAGCCGTTCGACTAGCGAGGGCAATGAGCAGTTCTTC

j_gene: TRBJ2-7
abundance: -
d_gene: TRBD2
v_gene: TRBV9
CDR3aa: CASSVGIAGGIDEQYF
CDR3nt: TGTGCCAGCAGCGTGGGAATAGCGGGAGGGATCGACGAGCAGTACTTC

j_gene: TRBJ2-3
abundance: -
d_gene: -
v_gene: TRBV18
CDR3aa: CASSPRPGTGTDTQYF
CDR3nt: TGTGCCAGCTCACCCCGTCCCGGGACCGGCACAGATACGCAGTATTTT

j_gene: TRBJ2-3
abundance: -
d_gene: TRBD2
v_gene: TRBV7-2
CDR3aa: CASSSLGLAGRDTQYF
CDR3nt: TGTGCCAGCAGCTCCCTGGGGCTAGCGGGAAGAGATACGCAGTATTTT

j_gene: TRBJ2-7
abundance: -
d_gene: -
v_gene: TRBV9
CDR3aa: CASSVGIRDSHEQYF
CDR3nt: TGTGCCAGCAGCGTAGGAATTCGGGATTCCCACGAGCAGTACTTC

j_gene: TRBJ2-7
abundance: -
d_gene: TRBD1
v_gene: TRBV5-1
CDR3aa: CASSLGTGGLEQYF
CDR3nt: TGCGCCAGCAGCTTGGGAACAGGGGGGCTCGAGCAGTACTTC

j_gene: TRBJ1-1
abundance: -
d_gene: -
v_gene: TRBV6-6
CDR3aa: CASSYRGNEAFF
CDR3nt: TGTGCCAGCAGTTACCGAGGTAATGAAGCTTTCTTT

j_gene: TRBJ2-1
abundance: -
d_gene: TRBD1
v_gene: TRBV11-3
CDR3aa: CASSPPGGTGDYNEQFF
CDR3nt: TGTGCCAGCAGCCCCCCAGGCGGGACAGGGGATTACAATGAGCAGTTCTTC

j_gene: TRBJ1-2
abundance: -
d_gene: -
v_gene: TRBV6-5
CDR3aa: CASRASRSGHWGYTF
CDR3nt: TGTGCCAGCAGAGCCAGCCGTTCAGGGCATTGGGGCTACACCTTC

j_gene: TRBJ2-7
abundance: -
d_gene: TRBD2
v_gene: TRBV11-2
CDR3aa: CASSPGTSGSYEQYF
CDR3nt: TGTGCCAGCAGCCCCGGGACTAGCGGGAGTTACGAGCAGTACTTC